The T cell receptor (beta chain) described here comes from a study of identical twins. Study results and caveats: Out-of-frame alpha sequences shared by twins showed excess low generation probability.

A word on this clonotype: Antigen: not known.

There are 13 residues in the CDR3. Looked up from germline, CDR1 is WNHNN and CDR2 is SYGVQD (reference sequence). Losses at the gene ends were 9 bases for V and 3 bases for J; bases not matched to a gene: 7. After template switching added a universal primer site, the resulting cDNA carried unique molecular identifiers. TCRdb used MiXCR to reprocess the 5' RACE reads, holding one entry per CDR3 protein. The sample gives some 790,000 distinct CDR3 sequences, 18% of which show up once; around 13% is in the top ten. These data also featured in a second study, about T cells expressing NK-cell markers.

The chain links TRBV10-1 to TRBJ2-7; TRBD2 matches 8 bases. The receptor's source is a woman aged 18 to 35 in good health. The sequencing input was PBMCs. This CDR3 reads CASSESGSYEQYF. Here the CDR3 DNA reads TGCGCCAGTTCGGAGAGCGGGAGCTACGAGCAGTACTTC.